A single T cell receptor beta chain is shown here with its context. The antigen remains undetermined. Trimming took off 5 bases at V and 1 base at J, with 8 bases between the two ends. The CDR3 is made up of 13 amino acids. Germline CDR1 and CDR2: MNHNY and SVGAGI (reference sequence). These data belong to a study of T cell responses to AZD1222 COVID-19 vaccine. Study findings and constraints: Sampling that yielded the repertoires occurred only after the peak T cell response. Spike-specific TCR breadth and depth rose after two AZD1222 doses. The study identified only five or six AZD1222 recipients as seropositive at baseline.

Sequenced by immunoSEQ multiplex PCR; TCRdb stores in-frame clones only, minus some. The table records around 150,000 clones, 80% to 95% of them present only once. The receptor's source is an adult who received the AZD1222 COVID-19 vaccine. The starting material was peripheral blood, obtained 28 days after the second AZD1222 dose. The chain employs TRBV6-6 and TRBJ1-1; no clear D gene. CDR3 sequence: CASSGQSNTEAFF. CDR3 DNA: TGTGCCAGCAGTGGGCAGTCGAACACTGAAGCTTTCTTT.